The 29 T cell receptor beta chains below all came from one sample that was sequenced in a study of blood T cell repertoires in COVID-19. TCRdb's copy holds only in-frame clones and misses some; the assay was immunoSEQ multiplex PCR. The table lists about 380,000 clones, around nine tenths of them singletons, with about 1.1% in the top ten. The sequenced sample consisted of PBMCs or T cells enriched from blood (not recorded which). The origin of the receptors is a woman under 30 who had recovered from COVID-19.

The V call is TRBV5-4, the J call TRBJ2-3; D remains unclear. Germline CDR1 and CDR2: SGHNT and YYREEE (reference sequence). V gave up 4 bases and J gave up 4 bases, with 13 bases separating them. The CDR3 has 14 amino acids. CDR3 nucleotide sequence: TGTGCCAGCAGCACCTTAGAGAGTGCAGATACGCAGTATTTT. This encodes CASSTLESADTQYF.

The rearrangement uses TRBV27 and TRBJ1-1, with D perhaps matching TRBD1 (6 bases). Germline CDR1 MNHEY, CDR2 SMNVEV (reference sequence). Trimming took 6 bases from V and 0 from J, leaving 14 bases between them. The CDR3 spans 15 residues. DNA of the CDR3: TGTGCCAGCAGGGGACCGGGACAACTGAACACTGAAGCTTTCTTT. Amino acids: CASRGPGQLNTEAFF.

The chain links TRBV15 to TRBJ1-2; a possible D gene is TRBD1 (6 bases). Trimming shortened V by 3 bases and J by 7 bases, and 21 bases separated the two germline ends. The CDR3 runs 16 residues. Germline CDR1 is LNHNV and CDR2 is YYDKDF (reference sequence). CDR3 sequence: CATSRLLQGFEAGYTF. The CDR3 nucleotides are TGTGCCACCAGCAGGCTACTACAGGGATTCGAAGCTGGCTACACCTTC.

The rearrangement uses TRBV7-9 and TRBJ2-7; D unclear. CDR3 length: 15 amino acids. In germline, CDR1 is SEHNR, CDR2 FQNEAQ (reference sequence). Trimming removed 1 base at V and 2 bases at J, with 12 bases between. The CDR3 region has the DNA TGTGCCAGCAGCTTAGTACCTATGAGGACCTACGAGCAGTACTTC. Translation: CASSLVPMRTYEQYF.

CDR3: CATIAEVRENTEAFF. The CDR3 DNA reads TGTGCCACCATTGCAGAGGTCCGGGAGAACACTGAAGCTTTCTTT. This chain uses TRBV24-1 with TRBJ1-1; D unclear. The CDR3 has 15 amino acids. V dropped 8 bases and J dropped 1 base, with 16 bases sitting between them. Germline CDR1 is KGHDR and CDR2 is SFDVKD.

This clone was seen a single time. The chain employs TRBV2 and TRBJ1-1, with D uncertain. CDR3 size: 13 residues. Germline-derived CDR1 and CDR2 are SNHLY and FYNNEI. Trimming took 4 bases from V and 1 from J, leaving 7 bases between them. CDR3 residues: CASSAQENTEAFF. Here the CDR3 DNA reads TGTGCCAGCAGTGCCCAGGAGAACACTGAAGCTTTCTTT.

V usage is TRBV7-2 and J usage is TRBJ2-2; D not resolved. This CDR3 has 13 residues. Per the germline V gene, CDR1 is SGHTA and CDR2 is FQGNSA. The V end was cut by 1 base, the J end by 8 bases, with 8 bases between. CDR3 coding DNA: TGTGCCAGCAGCTTAGTCCCAGAAGGGGAGCTGTTTTTT. Protein: CASSLVPEGELFF. The whole variable domain, filled in from reference TRBV7-2 and TRBJ2-2, reads GAGVSQSPSNKVTEKGKDVELRCDPISGHTALYWYRQSLGQGLEFLIYFQGNSAPDKSGLPSDRFSAERTGGSVSTLTIQRTQQEDSAVYLCASSLVPEGELFFGEGSRLTVL.

The rearrangement uses TRBV6-5 and TRBJ1-6; no clear D gene. CDR1 is MNHEY and CDR2 is SVGAGI in the germline V gene. The CDR3 consists of 13 residues. Trimming pared 6 bases from V and 6 bases from J, leaving 9 bases between. The CDR3, as DNA: TGTGCCAGCAGCCTTGAGGGTAATTCACCCCTCCACTTT. It is translated as CASSLEGNSPLHF.

The chain carries TRBV24-1 and TRBJ2-1, with D uncertain. V gave up 0 bases and J gave up 3 bases, with 8 bases separating them. Germline V gene data show CDR1 as KGHDR and CDR2 as SFDVKD. The CDR3 has 15 amino acids. CDR3 amino acids: CATSDLSGRYNEQFF. As DNA, the CDR3 is TGTGCCACCAGTGATTTGTCGGGTCGCTACAATGAGCAGTTCTTC.

The CDR3 region has the DNA TGTGCCAGTAGTACCGGACTAGCGGGGGTCCGGGAGCAGTACTTC. The encoded protein is CASSTGLAGVREQYF. V gene TRBV19 combines with J gene TRBJ2-7, with TRBD2 matching over 13 bases. V shed 4 bases, J shed 7 bases, and the junction held 7 bases outside the gene matches. The germline V gene encodes CDR1 LNHDA and CDR2 SQIVND (reference sequence). The CDR3 has 15 amino acids.

V is TRBV9 and J is TRBJ1-6, with TRBD1 identical over 10 bases. V lost 3 bases, J lost 10 bases, and 7 bases stayed unmatched. This CDR3 spans 15 amino acids. Germline V gives CDR1 SGDLS, CDR2 YYNGEE. CDR3 in amino acids: CASSGNGTGVSPLHF. The CDR3 nucleotides are TGTGCCAGCAGCGGAAACGGGACAGGGGTGTCACCCCTCCACTTT.

This chain uses TRBV5-1 with TRBJ2-2, with 9 nucleotides matching TRBD1. This CDR3 region has 18 residues. Trimming at V came to 4 bases and at J to 4 bases, leaving 14 bases not matched to a gene. Germline V gene lookup returns CDR1 SGHRS and CDR2 YFSETQ. The CDR3: CASSRPPGQGTRTGELFF. In DNA, the CDR3 is TGCGCCAGCAGCCGACCCCCGGGACAGGGCACCCGCACCGGGGAGCTGTTTTTT.

The rearrangement uses TRBV29-1 and TRBJ1-3; D might be TRBD1 (6 bases). From germline, CDR1 is SQVTM and CDR2 ANQGSEA. The CDR3 consists of 14 residues. V lost 6 bases to trimming and J lost 4 bases, with 16 bases between them. The CDR3 loop is CSVVGQPWGNTIYF. CDR3 in DNA: TGCAGCGTAGTCGGACAGCCGTGGGGAAACACCATATATTTT.

This chain uses TRBV7-3 with TRBJ2-1; 11 nucleotides match TRBD2. From germline, CDR1 is SGHTA and CDR2 FQGTGA. The CDR3 loop spans 19 amino acids. J lost 0 bases, V lost 5 bases, and 12 bases had no gene match. The CDR3 protein is CASSLGPLTSGVSYNEQFF. The CDR3 bases are TGTGCCAGCAGCCTGGGACCTTTGACTAGCGGGGTCTCCTACAATGAGCAGTTCTTC.

The chain couples TRBV30 to TRBJ1-2; 10 bases are shared with TRBD1. CDR1 and CDR2 (germline): GTSNPN, SVGIG (reference sequence). With 1 base clipped from V and 2 bases from J, the junction kept 1 base outside the gene matches. The length of the CDR3 is 14 residues. CDR3 residues: CAWSATGGNYGYTF. The CDR3 DNA sequence: TGTGCCTGGAGTGCGACAGGGGGCAACTATGGCTACACCTTC. The full variable domain, completed using reference TRBV30 and TRBJ1-2, is SQTIHQWPATLVQPVGSPLSLECTVEGTSNPNLYWYRQAAGRGLQLLFYSVGIGQISSEVPQNLSASRPQDRQFILSSKKLLLSDSGFYLCAWSATGGNYGYTFGSGTRLTVV.

The chain uses TRBV4-1 and TRBJ1-1, with a possible D match to TRBD1 (5 bases). This CDR3 spans 16 amino acids. The V end was cut by 0 bases, the J end by 1 base, with 12 bases between. CDR1 is MGHRA, CDR2 YSYEKL, per germline. As DNA, the CDR3 is TGCGCCAGCAGCCAAGATTCGTGGACACGGAACACTGAAGCTTTCTTT. This gives the protein CASSQDSWTRNTEAFF.

Written as DNA, the CDR3 is TGTGCCAGCAGCCAAACAGGGTCCGGCTATGGCTACACCTTC. This sequence encodes CASSQTGSGYGYTF. This chain joins TRBV5-5 and TRBJ1-2, with D possibly matching TRBD1 (6 bases). Germline values: CDR1 SGHKS, CDR2 YYEKEE (reference sequence). The CDR3 is 14 residues long. Trimming removed 4 bases from V and 4 bases from J, with 14 bases in between.

The rearrangement joins TRBV2 to TRBJ2-7; 10 nucleotides align to TRBD2. V was clipped by 9 bases and J by 6 bases; unmatched bases: 5. Germline CDR1 and CDR2: SNHLY and FYNNEI. The CDR3 length is 12 residues. The CDR3 bases are TGTGCCAGGGCCGAGCGGGGGGGCGAGCAGTACTTC. Amino acid sequence: CARAERGGEQYF.

The rearrangement uses TRBV13 and TRBJ1-2, with TRBD1 matching over 9 bases. The CDR3 has 15 amino acids. CDR1 and CDR2 (germline): PRHDT, FYEKMQ (reference sequence). The V gene end was trimmed by 3 bases and the J gene end by 4 bases; junction bases not matched to a gene: 6. CDR3 sequence: CASSLGTGILYGYTF. The CDR3 DNA sequence: TGTGCCAGCAGCTTGGGGACAGGGATACTCTATGGCTACACCTTC.

This clone was picked up one time. V is TRBV28 and J is TRBJ2-7; D is unresolved. V lost 10 bases to trimming and J lost 0 bases, with 13 bases between them. This CDR3 region has 13 residues. The germline V gene encodes CDR1 MDHEN and CDR2 SYDVKM. CDR3 sequence reads: CATLATSSYEQYF. The CDR3 bases are TGTGCCACCCTCGCCACGAGCTCCTACGAGCAGTACTTC.

The chain carries TRBV10-1 and TRBJ1-1; tentative D call: TRBD1 (6 bases). CDR3 size: 13 residues. CDR1 and CDR2 from the germline V gene are WNHNN and SYGVQD (reference sequence). Trimming left V 3 bases short and J 4 bases short, with 9 bases between. The CDR3 spells CASSDPRGTEAFF. CDR3 nucleotides: TGCGCCAGCAGTGACCCCAGGGGCACTGAAGCTTTCTTT.

This rearrangement joins TRBV19 to TRBJ2-2; D not resolved. Germline CDR1 is LNHDA and CDR2 is SQIVND (reference sequence). Trimming stripped 3 bases from V and 6 bases from J, with 14 bases between. The CDR3 is made up of 15 amino acids. The CDR3 DNA sequence: TGTGCCAGTAGTATTTCCGGGTTAGCCCCCGGGGAGCTGTTTTTT. Protein product: CASSISGLAPGELFF.

This chain connects TRBV7-8 to TRBJ2-2; TRBD1 might be the D (5 bases). The CDR3 consists of 14 residues. Per the germline V gene, CDR1 is SGHVS and CDR2 is FQNEAQ. V lost 2 bases to trimming and J lost 7 bases, with 11 bases between them. The CDR3: CASSLSQGSGELFF. In DNA form, the CDR3 reads TGTGCCAGCAGCTTATCGCAGGGAAGCGGGGAGCTGTTTTTT.

The CDR3 region is CASSRNREWPEAFF. The CDR3 DNA sequence: TGCGCCAGCAGCCGCAACAGGGAGTGGCCTGAAGCTTTCTTT. This sequence joins TRBV4-1 and TRBJ1-1, with D possibly matching TRBD1 (6 bases). Trimming left V 4 bases short and J 6 bases short, with 15 bases between. This CDR3 contains 14 residues. Germline V gene lookup returns CDR1 MGHRA and CDR2 YSYEKL.

This sequence joins TRBV6-5 and TRBJ1-6, with D uncertain. Germline CDR1 reads MNHEY; CDR2 reads SVGAGI. Trimming left V 10 bases short and J 4 bases short, with 8 bases between. This CDR3 region has 12 residues. In DNA, the CDR3 is TGTGCCACCACTGGTTATAATTCACCCCTCCACTTT. Translation: CATTGYNSPLHF.

This rearrangement joins TRBV2 to TRBJ1-2; D unresolved. The germline CDR1 and CDR2 sequences are SNHLY and FYNNEI. V was shortened by 0 bases and J by 7 bases, with 6 bases between the two germline ends. This CDR3 has 12 residues. The CDR3 nucleotides read TGTGCCAGCAGTGAAGCCCCCGGTGGCTACACCTTC. Amino acids: CASSEAPGGYTF.

V usage is TRBV7-9 and J usage is TRBJ1-5, with D possibly being TRBD1 (5 bases). This CDR3 is 15 amino acids long. V was trimmed by 6 bases and J by 0 bases, leaving 12 bases between them. Germline V CDR1 and CDR2: SEHNR, FQNEAQ (reference sequence). As DNA, the CDR3 is TGTGCCAGCAGTTCGGGGGTGAATAGCAATCAGCCCCAGCATTTT. Translating it yields CASSSGVNSNQPQHF. The full variable domain, rest sourced from reference TRBV7-9 and TRBJ1-5, is DTGVSQNPRHKITKRGQNVTFRCDPISEHNRLYWYRQTLGQGPEFLTYFQNEAQLEKSRLLSDRFSAERPKGSFSTLEIQRTEQGDSAMYLCASSSGVNSNQPQHFGDGTRLSIL.

This clone was seen only once. The chain has TRBV7-9 and TRBJ2-7, with 9 nucleotides matching TRBD1. The CDR3 loop spans 15 amino acids. Looked up from germline, CDR1 is SEHNR and CDR2 is FQNEAQ (reference sequence). V gave up 3 bases and J gave up 4 bases; unmatched junction bases: 7. Here the CDR3 DNA reads TGTGCCAGCAGCTTCCCGGGACAGGGTGTGTACGAGCAGTACTTC. Amino acids: CASSFPGQGVYEQYF.

This sequence joins TRBV7-2 and TRBJ2-1; 8 nucleotides match TRBD1. Germline CDR1 SGHTA, CDR2 FQGNSA. Losses at the gene ends were 3 bases for V and 0 bases for J; bases not matched to a gene: 1. This CDR3 has 15 amino acids. Here the CDR3 DNA reads TGTGCCAGCAGCTTTGACAGGGGCTCCTACAATGAGCAGTTCTTC. This sequence encodes CASSFDRGSYNEQFF. The full variable domain, rest sourced from reference TRBV7-2 and TRBJ2-1, is GAGVSQSPSNKVTEKGKDVELRCDPISGHTALYWYRQSLGQGLEFLIYFQGNSAPDKSGLPSDRFSAERTGGSVSTLTIQRTQQEDSAVYLCASSFDRGSYNEQFFGPGTRLTVL.